Described below is a single T cell receptor beta chain sequence and its context. Its antigen is not identified. A multiplex PCR was run with 60 Vbeta primers and 13 Jbeta primers. The protocol was immunoSEQ multiplex PCR, while the TCRdb copy is restricted to in-frame clones and leaves out a portion. The sample has about 140,000 clones, approximately 76% seen once. The trim removed 5 bases at V and 4 bases at J, leaving 7 bases unmatched. The CDR3 loop spans 15 amino acids. Germline-derived CDR1 and CDR2 are MDHEN and SYDVKM. This entry is derived from a study of cytomegalovirus exposure and HLA in healthy donors. Study outcomes and limitations: What a later analysis reportedly showed was that an Asian-associated ancestry cluster had fewer N-insertions than the approximately 670-donor mean.

The sample comprised PBMCs. This clonotype was sampled from a middle-aged man in good health and CMV-seronegative. The chain is built from TRBV28 and TRBJ1-5; TRBD1 aligns across 8 bases. The CDR3 loop is CASSPARQGNQPQHF. Here the CDR3 DNA reads TGTGCCAGCAGTCCGGCACGACAGGGGAATCAGCCCCAGCATTTT.